This is a list of T cell receptor beta chains from one sample in a study of siplizumab effects on memory and regulatory T cells. Profiling relied on immunoSEQ multiplex PCR, and the TCRdb table lists in-frame clones only, not all of them. Among approximately 100,000 clones listed, 85% to 95% were seen once. The specimen sequenced was non-Treg CD4+ T cells sorted from blood. The receptors originated from a human donor in good health. The CDR3 runs from the conserved cysteine through the conserved F or W. D genes are given only for firm matches.

j_gene,d_gene,v_gene,CDR3nt,CDR3aa
TRBJ2-5,-,TRBV4-1,TGCGCCAGCAGCCAGGTCAGGACAACCCAAGAGACCCAGTACTTC,CASSQVRTTQETQYF
TRBJ2-1,-,TRBV18,TGTGCCAGCTCACCACCAGGCGCCAGCTCCTACAATGAGCAGTTCTTC,CASSPPGASSYNEQFF
TRBJ2-6,-,TRBV15,TGTGCCACCAGCAGAGATCTGTCTGGGGCCAACGTCCTGACTTTC,CATSRDLSGANVLTF
TRBJ1-1,-,TRBV11-3,TGTGCCAGCAGCTTCGGTACGGTAGCTTTCTTT,CASSFGTVAFF
TRBJ2-2,-,TRBV9,TGTGCCAGCAGCGTCCGCGGGACGAACACCGGGGAGCTGTTTTTT,CASSVRGTNTGELFF
TRBJ2-7,-,TRBV4-2,TGTGCCAGCAGCCAAAATACAGGGCTAGCGGACTCCTACGAGCAGTACTTC,CASSQNTGLADSYEQYF
TRBJ1-5,-,TRBV7-9,TGTGCCAGCAGCTTGGGTGCTGACAATCAGCCCCAGCATTTT,CASSLGADNQPQHF
TRBJ1-1,TRBD1,TRBV4-3,TGCGCCAGCAGCCAAGGAGGGGGCCGGGAGACTGAAGCTTTCTTT,CASSQGGGRETEAFF
TRBJ2-3,-,TRBV4-3,TGCGCCAGCAGCCTGCGGGAAAGCACAGATACGCAGTATTTT,CASSLRESTDTQYF
TRBJ2-2,-,TRBV7-8,TGTGCCAGCAGCTTGGGACCGACGAACACCGGGGAGCTGTTTTTT,CASSLGPTNTGELFF
TRBJ1-2,-,TRBV18,TGTGCCAGCTCACCGGAAGACTATGGCTACACCTTC,CASSPEDYGYTF
TRBJ2-1,-,TRBV5-4,TGTGCCAGCAGCTTCGACTGGAGCTCCTACAATGAGCAGTTCTTC,CASSFDWSSYNEQFF
TRBJ2-5,TRBD1,TRBV6-1,TGTGCCAGCAGTGGAGGCGACAGGGGATCAGAGACCCAGTACTTC,CASSGGDRGSETQYF
TRBJ2-2,TRBD2,TRBV5-4,TGTGCCAGCAGCGATGGGACTAGCGGGAGGTTCCGACGGGAGGAGCTGTTTTTT,CASSDGTSGRFRREELFF
TRBJ1-2,-,TRBV6-1,TGTGCCAGCAGTGAAGCCGTTCATTATGGCTACACCTTC,CASSEAVHYGYTF
TRBJ1-1,TRBD1,TRBV6-5,TGTGCCAGCAGTTACTCGAGACAGGGGAGGGTTGAAGCTTTCTTT,CASSYSRQGRVEAFF
TRBJ2-7,TRBD1,TRBV7-9,TGTGCCAGCAGCTCCCAAGACAGGGGGTCCTACGAGCAGTACTTC,CASSSQDRGSYEQYF